A single sample gave rise to the 30 T cell receptor beta chains below, sequenced in a study of blood T cell repertoires in COVID-19. Clones were read by immunoSEQ multiplex PCR, and TCRdb kept only the in-frame ones, dropping some. This sample has around 67,000 clones, with around 83% found just once. The sequenced material came from peripheral blood. All receptors derive from a man between 50 and 59 years old with active COVID-19.

The chain recombines TRBV6-1 with TRBJ1-5, with 8 bases that match TRBD1. This CDR3 comprises 15 residues. CDR1 is MNHNS and CDR2 is SASEGT in the germline V gene. After removal of 3 bases from V and 4 bases from J, the junction contained 5 bases not matched to a gene. The CDR3 DNA reads as TGTGCCAGCAGTGACCGTTACAGGGGGAATCAGCCCCAGCATTTT. It translates to CASSDRYRGNQPQHF.

The rearrangement uses TRBV6-2 or TRBV6-3 and TRBJ1-2, with D perhaps matching TRBD1 (5 bases). CDR1 is MNHEY and CDR2 is SVGEGT in the germline V gene. With 6 bases removed from V and 4 bases from J, the gap between germline ends came to 15 bases. The CDR3 runs to 14 residues. CDR3 residues: CASSPLGGTYGYTF. The CDR3 DNA sequence: TGTGCCAGCAGCCCCCTTGGAGGGACCTATGGCTACACCTTC.

The chain couples TRBV30 to TRBJ2-2; 11 nucleotides agree with TRBD2. J gave up 7 bases and V 5 bases, and 3 bases lay outside the gene matches. The CDR3 loop spans 13 amino acids. The germline CDR1 and CDR2 sequences are GTSNPN and SVGIG (reference sequence). CDR3 in amino acids: CAWGTSGSGELFF. Written as DNA, the CDR3 is TGTGCCTGGGGTACTAGCGGGAGCGGGGAGCTGTTTTTT.

A single count supports this clone. The genes are TRBV4-1 and TRBJ2-5; tentative D call: TRBD1 (5 bases). Trimming took 0 bases from V and 3 from J, leaving 14 bases between them. The CDR3 sequence is 16 residues long. CDR1 is MGHRA and CDR2 is YSYEKL in the germline V gene. CDR3 protein: CASSQEQGEWKETQYF. CDR3 coding DNA: TGCGCCAGCAGCCAAGAGCAGGGCGAATGGAAAGAGACCCAGTACTTC.

This clone was detected once. This chain links TRBV4-3 with TRBJ2-3, with 10 bases lining up with TRBD2. V lost 2 bases, J lost 0 bases, and 2 bases stayed unmatched. In germline, CDR1 is LGHNA, CDR2 YSLEER. CDR3 length equals 16 residues. The CDR3 protein is CASSQTLAGSTDTQYF. DNA for the CDR3: TGCGCCAGCAGCCAAACACTAGCGGGGAGCACAGATACGCAGTATTTT.

V usage is TRBV5-1 and J usage is TRBJ2-7, with TRBD1 matching over 9 bases. Germline V lookup: CDR1 SGHRS, CDR2 YFSETQ. The CDR3 is 14 residues long. After removal of 4 bases from V and 3 bases from J, the junction contained 5 bases not matched to a gene. The CDR3 loop is CASSAGTGNYEQYF. The DNA for the CDR3 is TGCGCCAGCAGCGCGGGGACAGGGAACTACGAGCAGTACTTC. The entire variable domain, with the rest obtained from reference TRBV5-1 and TRBJ2-7, is as follows: KAGVTQTPRYLIKTRGQQVTLSCSPISGHRSVSWYQQTPGQGLQFLFEYFSETQRNKGNFPGRFSGRQFSNSRSEMNVSTLELGDSALYLCASSAGTGNYEQYFGPGTRLTVT.

The CDR3 nucleotides read TGTGCCAGCACCGGCGGGAGGGGGAACCTGAACACTGAAGCTTTCTTT. It yields the protein CASTGGRGNLNTEAFF. V usage is TRBV7-8 and J usage is TRBJ1-1; tentative D call: TRBD1 (6 bases). The CDR3 is 16 amino acids. V was shortened by 7 bases and J by 0 bases, with 18 bases between the two germline ends. Germline values: CDR1 SGHVS, CDR2 FQNEAQ.

V usage is TRBV15 and J usage is TRBJ2-1, with TRBD2 identical over 10 bases. CDR1 and CDR2 from the germline V gene are LNHNV and YYDKDF (reference sequence). The CDR3 covers 20 residues. V shed 0 bases and J 0 bases; nucleotides not matched to a gene: 11. The CDR3 region has the DNA TGTGCCACCAGCAGAGAATTGCTAGCGGGGGCCCCCAGCTCCTACAATGAGCAGTTCTTC. It is translated as CATSRELLAGAPSSYNEQFF.

This clone was seen just once. The chain carries TRBV19 and TRBJ1-1; possibly TRBD1 for D (6 bases). The germline CDR1 and CDR2 sequences are LNHDA and SQIVND (reference sequence). V lost 5 bases, J lost 4 bases, and 14 bases lay in between. The length of the CDR3 is 14 residues. CDR3 sequence reads: CASSRAGDTTEAFF. Here the CDR3 DNA reads TGTGCCAGTAGTCGGGCAGGGGACACCACTGAAGCTTTCTTT.

The chain carries TRBV6-5 and TRBJ1-1; D uncertain. The CDR3 is made up of 15 amino acids. The germline V and J ends were trimmed by 1 base and 4 bases, with 13 bases remaining between them. Germline CDR1 and CDR2: MNHEY and SVGAGI. The CDR3 coding sequence is TGTGCCAGCAGTTACTTCGTGGAGGGCATCACTGAAGCTTTCTTT. This encodes CASSYFVEGITEAFF.

This chain connects TRBV4-1 to TRBJ2-5, with 7 bases lining up with TRBD2. CDR3 size: 14 residues. V lost 4 bases and J lost 9; bases outside the gene matches: 11. The V gene's germline CDR1 is MGHRA and CDR2 YSYEKL. The CDR3 loop reads CASSPGSEGLPQYF. CDR3 coding DNA: TGCGCCAGCAGCCCTGGGTCAGAGGGACTACCCCAGTACTTC.

The genes are TRBV6-6 and TRBJ2-2; 7 nucleotides match TRBD2. CDR3 length: 15 amino acids. With V trimmed by 0 bases and J by 4 bases, 2 bases remained unmatched. Looked up from germline, CDR1 is MNHNY and CDR2 is SVGAGI (reference sequence). DNA for the CDR3: TGTGCCAGCAGTTACTCCCGGACTAGCACCGGGGAGCTGTTTTTT. Translation: CASSYSRTSTGELFF.

The chain couples TRBV28 to TRBJ2-3; no definite D call. CDR1 and CDR2 from the germline V gene are MDHEN and SYDVKM. With 3 bases removed from V and 4 bases from J, the gap between germline ends came to 8 bases. This CDR3 spans 13 amino acids. CDR3 nucleotide sequence: TGTGCCAGCAGTTTTCTCCTAGCAGATACGCAGTATTTT. This sequence encodes CASSFLLADTQYF.

The CDR3 spells CASSLARGGLWEKLFF. The CDR3 DNA is TGCGCCAGCAGCTTGGCCCGCGGAGGGCTTTGGGAAAAACTGTTTTTT. This chain links TRBV5-1 with TRBJ1-4; no clear D. The germline CDR1 and CDR2 sequences are SGHRS and YFSETQ. The CDR3 covers 16 residues. Trimming removed 0 bases at V and 8 bases at J, with 17 bases between.

The chain combines TRBV6-5 with TRBJ2-1; D may be TRBD2 (5 bases). Looked up from germline, CDR1 is MNHEY and CDR2 is SVGAGI. The CDR3 has 13 residues. V lost 5 bases to trimming and J lost 10 bases, with 15 bases between them. DNA of the CDR3: TGTGCCAGCAGTAGGACTGGGCGCTCGGAGCAGTTCTTC. Translation: CASSRTGRSEQFF.

This chain's CDR3 is CASRTGGKYGYTF. The CDR3 region has the DNA TGTGCCAGCAGGACAGGGGGGAAATATGGCTACACCTTC. The chain links TRBV28 to TRBJ1-2; 9 nucleotides line up with TRBD1. J gave up 5 bases and V 6 bases, and 4 bases lay outside the gene matches. The length of the CDR3 is 13 residues. Germline V gene lookup returns CDR1 MDHEN and CDR2 SYDVKM.

The chain links TRBV9 to TRBJ2-3, with TRBD2 identical over 7 bases. The CDR3 covers 15 residues. Germline values: CDR1 SGDLS, CDR2 YYNGEE. Trimming at V came to 4 bases and at J to 2 bases, leaving 7 bases not matched to a gene. CDR3 in amino acids: CASSTSGVITDTQYF. The CDR3 DNA reads as TGTGCCAGCAGCACCAGCGGGGTTATCACAGATACGCAGTATTTT.

CDR3 bases: TGTGCCAGCAGTGTGGGACTAGCGGGGTACAATGAGCAGTTCTTC. Its protein product is CASSVGLAGYNEQFF. The V gene is TRBV25-1, the J gene TRBJ2-1, with 13 bases fitting TRBD2. CDR1 is MGHDK and CDR2 is SYGVNS in the germline V gene. J lost 4 bases, V lost 4 bases, and 1 base had no gene match. CDR3 size: 15 residues.

This chain connects TRBV5-6 to TRBJ2-3, with D unresolved. Germline values: CDR1 SGHDT, CDR2 YYEEEE. The CDR3 is made up of 12 amino acids. The V end lost 4 bases, the J end lost 6 bases, and 9 bases lay between the germline ends. CDR3 residues: CASSPRSDTQYF. The CDR3 DNA is TGTGCCAGCAGCCCCCGGTCGGATACGCAGTATTTT.

The chain recombines TRBV5-1 with TRBJ1-1; D call uncertain. V lost 1 base and J 1 base, leaving 8 bases between the germline ends. CDR1 SGHRS and CDR2 YFSETQ come from the germline V gene. The CDR3 runs 14 residues. The chain's CDR3 is CASSLTERNTEAFF. The CDR3 nucleotides are TGCGCCAGCAGCTTGACTGAGCGGAACACTGAAGCTTTCTTT.

The V gene is TRBV7-6, the J gene TRBJ2-7; D is possibly TRBD2 (6 bases). This CDR3 spans 13 amino acids. The germline V gene encodes CDR1 SGHVS and CDR2 FNYEAQ. Deletions cut 1 base from V and 7 bases from J, with 11 bases between. CDR3 protein: CASSLGWAGEQYF. CDR3 DNA sequence: TGTGCCAGCAGCTTAGGTTGGGCGGGAGAGCAGTACTTC.

The genes are TRBV6-2 or TRBV6-3 and TRBJ2-1; 10 bases are shared with TRBD2. CDR1 MNHEY and CDR2 SVGEGT come from the germline V gene. V gave up 3 bases and J gave up 6 bases; unmatched junction bases: 8. The CDR3 spans 16 residues. CDR3 in DNA: TGTGCCAGCAGTTATGGGAGCGGGAGGGCGGGCAATGAGCAGTTCTTC. Amino acids: CASSYGSGRAGNEQFF.

The chain is built from TRBV19 and TRBJ1-1; 7 nucleotides align to TRBD1. J gave up 4 bases and V 10 bases, and 9 bases lay outside the gene matches. The CDR3 totals 13 residues. In germline, CDR1 is LNHDA, CDR2 SQIVND (reference sequence). CDR3 region: CATAPGGSTEAFF. CDR3 nucleotide sequence: TGTGCCACCGCTCCAGGGGGAAGCACTGAAGCTTTCTTT. The variable domain in full, completed from reference TRBV19 and TRBJ1-1, reads DGGITQSPKYLFRKEGQNVTLSCEQNLNHDAMYWYRQDPGQGLRLIYYSQIVNDFQKGDIAEGYSVSREKKESFPLTVTSAQKNPTAFYLCATAPGGSTEAFFGQGTRLTVV.

The chain employs TRBV6-6 and TRBJ2-2, with 10 nucleotides matching TRBD1. J gave up 7 bases and V 4 bases, and 6 bases lay outside the gene matches. The CDR3 totals 15 residues. The germline V gene has CDR1 MNHNY and CDR2 SVGAGI (reference sequence). The CDR3 protein is CASSFRTGGGGELFF. CDR3 nucleotide sequence: TGTGCCAGCAGTTTCCGGACAGGGGGAGGCGGGGAGCTGTTTTTT.

The chain combines TRBV5-1 with TRBJ2-3, with TRBD1 matching over 10 bases. Trimming at V came to 4 bases and at J to 1 base, leaving 6 bases not matched to a gene. The germline CDR1 and CDR2 sequences are SGHRS and YFSETQ. The CDR3 spans 16 residues. The CDR3 DNA reads TGCGCCAGCAGCCTCGATGGACAGGGGGGCACAGATACGCAGTATTTT. Its protein product is CASSLDGQGGTDTQYF.

The chain links TRBV15 to TRBJ2-5; D is unresolved. The CDR3 totals 13 residues. The V and J ends lost 4 bases and 7 bases respectively, with 13 bases between them. Germline assignment: CDR1 LNHNV and CDR2 YYDKDF (reference sequence). In nucleotides, the CDR3 is TGTGCCACCAGCATTTCTGAGGTGGGGACCCAGTACTTC. It codes for CATSISEVGTQYF.

This chain connects TRBV7-9 to TRBJ2-2, with 10 positions matching TRBD1. The CDR3 spans 17 residues. V lost 5 bases, J lost 7 bases, and 13 bases stayed unmatched. Germline-derived CDR1 and CDR2 are SEHNR and FQNEAQ (reference sequence). The CDR3 spells CASSRLYDRGQSGELFF. The DNA for the CDR3 is TGTGCCAGCAGCCGACTCTACGACAGGGGGCAAAGCGGGGAGCTGTTTTTT. The variable domain in full, with the rest retrieved from reference TRBV7-9 and TRBJ2-2, is DTGVSQNPRHKITKRGQNVTFRCDPISEHNRLYWYRQTLGQGPEFLTYFQNEAQLEKSRLLSDRFSAERPKGSFSTLEIQRTEQGDSAMYLCASSRLYDRGQSGELFFGEGSRLTVL.

This clone occurred a few times. This chain uses TRBV6-1 with TRBJ2-3; 10 bases match TRBD1. V was clipped by 1 base and J by 6 bases; unmatched bases: 4. Germline CDR1 reads MNHNS; CDR2 reads SASEGT. The length of the CDR3 is 15 residues. CDR3 sequence: CASSEETGGRDTQYF. The DNA for the CDR3 is TGTGCCAGCAGTGAAGAGACAGGGGGCAGGGATACGCAGTATTTT.

The chain is built from TRBV18 and TRBJ1-2; 7 nucleotides align to TRBD1. Germline CDR1 reads KGHSH; CDR2 reads LQKENI. This CDR3 is 17 amino acids long. J gave up 0 bases and V 6 bases, and 13 bases lay outside the gene matches. The CDR3 nucleotides are TGTGCCAGCTCTCCTGTACTAGGGGGCATCCCTAACTATGGCTACACCTTC. Its protein product is CASSPVLGGIPNYGYTF.

This chain joins TRBV11-2 and TRBJ1-3, with D unclear. This CDR3 is 13 amino acids long. V lost 3 bases to trimming and J lost 8 bases, with 11 bases between them. CDR1 is SGHAT, CDR2 FQNNGV, per germline. CDR3 sequence reads: CASSLSGPDTIYF. In nucleotides, the CDR3 is TGTGCCAGCAGCTTGTCAGGTCCGGACACCATATATTTT.